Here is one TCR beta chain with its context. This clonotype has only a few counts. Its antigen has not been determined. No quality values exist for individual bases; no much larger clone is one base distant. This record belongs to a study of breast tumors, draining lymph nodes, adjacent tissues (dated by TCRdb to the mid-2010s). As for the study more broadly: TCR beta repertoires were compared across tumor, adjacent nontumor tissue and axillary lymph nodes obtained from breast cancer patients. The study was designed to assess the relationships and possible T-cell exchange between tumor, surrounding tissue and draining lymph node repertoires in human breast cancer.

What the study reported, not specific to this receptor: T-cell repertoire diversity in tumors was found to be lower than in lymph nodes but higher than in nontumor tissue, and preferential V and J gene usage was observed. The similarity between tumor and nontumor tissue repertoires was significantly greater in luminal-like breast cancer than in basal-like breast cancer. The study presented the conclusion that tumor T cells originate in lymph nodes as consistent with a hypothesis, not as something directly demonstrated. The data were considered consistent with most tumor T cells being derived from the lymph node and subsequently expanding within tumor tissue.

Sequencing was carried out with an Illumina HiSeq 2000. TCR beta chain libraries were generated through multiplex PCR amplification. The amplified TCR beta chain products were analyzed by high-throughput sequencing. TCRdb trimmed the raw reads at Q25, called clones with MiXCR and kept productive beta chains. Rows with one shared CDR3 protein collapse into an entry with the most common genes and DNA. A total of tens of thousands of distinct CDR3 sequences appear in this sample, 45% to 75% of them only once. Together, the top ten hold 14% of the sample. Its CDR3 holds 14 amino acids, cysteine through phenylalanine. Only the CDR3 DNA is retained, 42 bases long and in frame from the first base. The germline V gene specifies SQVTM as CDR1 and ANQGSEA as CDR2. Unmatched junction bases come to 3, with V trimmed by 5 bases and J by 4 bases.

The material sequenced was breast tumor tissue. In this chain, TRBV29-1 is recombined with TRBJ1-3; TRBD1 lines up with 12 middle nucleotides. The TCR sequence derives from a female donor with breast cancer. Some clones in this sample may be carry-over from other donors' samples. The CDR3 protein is CSVWDRGPGNTIYF. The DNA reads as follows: TGCAGCGTTTGGGACAGGGGGCCGGGAAACACCATATATTTT. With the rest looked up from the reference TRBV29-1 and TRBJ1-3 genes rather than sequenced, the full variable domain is SAVISQKPSRDICQRGTSLTIQCQVDSQVTMMFWYRQQPGQSLTLIATANQGSEATYESGFVIDKFPISRPNLTFSTLTVSNMSPEDSSIYLCSVWDRGPGNTIYFGEGSWLTVV.